This TCR beta chain is from a study of cytomegalovirus exposure and HLA in healthy donors. Regarding the study as a whole: Later genetic work tied a missense DCLRE1C variant to beta-chain V and J trimming. Several of the most significant clusters appeared linked to common viral pathogens, based on a later analysis.

A multiplex PCR was run with 60 Vbeta primers and 13 Jbeta primers. The assay was immunoSEQ multiplex PCR, and TCRdb's table has in-frame clones only and misses some. The table shows 100,000 to 150,000 clones, with around 82% occurring only once. On this clone itself: Its antigen remains unidentified.

CDR3 length: 15 residues. CDR1 and CDR2 (germline): SGHTA, FQGTGA. V dropped 5 bases and J dropped 4; count of bases not matched to a gene: 7. The clonotype originates from a man younger than 40 in good health and CMV-seropositive. The chain has TRBV7-3 and TRBJ2-5, with 10 bases aligning to TRBD2. Source material: PBMCs. The CDR3 bases are TGTGCCAGCAGCCTGGGACTAGCGTACGGAGAGACCCAGTACTTC. It translates to CASSLGLAYGETQYF. Full variable domain (outside the CDR3, taken from reference TRBV7-3 and TRBJ2-5): GAGVSQTPSNKVTEKGKYVELRCDPISGHTALYWYRQSLGQGPEFLIYFQGTGAADDSGLPNDRFFAVRPEGSVSTLKIQRTERGDSAVYLCASSLGLAYGETQYFGPGTRLLVL.